The source of this TCR beta chain is a study of regulatory T cells in long-lasting Graves disease. Time point noted: persistent/refractory GD, antithyroid drugs over 5 years with positive TRAb. RNA extracted from PBMCs served as the sequencing template. Findings of the study overall: Newly diagnosed Graves' patients exceeded persistent ones in TCR diversity.

The TCR beta library used iRepertoire HTBI primers with Arm-PCR amplification of CDR3. TCRdb reprocessed the multiplex PCR reads via MiXCR and lists one record per CDR3 protein. The sample contains 350,000 to 450,000 distinct CDR3 sequences, roughly 21% of which appear only once. This clonotype has only a few counts. The antigen is undetermined. Germline V gene lookup returns CDR1 SGHNT and CDR2 YYREEE (reference sequence). Losses at the gene ends were 4 bases for V and 4 bases for J; bases not matched to a gene: 7. The CDR3 contains 15 residues. This sample comprised peripheral blood mononuclear cells (PBMCs), obtained when the disease was refractory, from a patient treated with antithyroid drugs. J is TRBJ2-2 and V is TRBV5-4; 7 nucleotides line up with TRBD1. This clonotype was sampled from a female donor with Graves disease. The CDR3 DNA reads TGTGCCAGCAGCAGGAGAGGGGGCAGCACCGGGGAGCTGTTTTTT. Protein: CASSRRGGSTGELFF.